This T cell receptor beta chain was recovered during a study of glioma-infiltrating T cells after dendritic cell vaccination. This clone was found a few times. Trimming left V 4 bases short and J 3 bases short, with 12 bases between. Per germline, CDR1 ENHRY and CDR2 SYGVKD. The CDR3 loop spans 14 amino acids. Using immunoSEQ multiplex PCR, the repertoire was profiled, and TCRdb retains in-frame clones only, with some absent. The sample carries 55,000 to 70,000 clones, 75% to 90% recorded once. The starting material was blood, obtained before dendritic cell vaccination. The receptor was derived from a human donor with glioblastoma. The V gene is TRBV10-3, the J gene TRBJ2-5; the D gene is possibly TRBD2 (6 bases). The chain's CDR3 is CAISGSGGEETQYF. As DNA, the CDR3 is TGTGCCATCAGTGGGTCAGGAGGGGAAGAGACCCAGTACTTC.